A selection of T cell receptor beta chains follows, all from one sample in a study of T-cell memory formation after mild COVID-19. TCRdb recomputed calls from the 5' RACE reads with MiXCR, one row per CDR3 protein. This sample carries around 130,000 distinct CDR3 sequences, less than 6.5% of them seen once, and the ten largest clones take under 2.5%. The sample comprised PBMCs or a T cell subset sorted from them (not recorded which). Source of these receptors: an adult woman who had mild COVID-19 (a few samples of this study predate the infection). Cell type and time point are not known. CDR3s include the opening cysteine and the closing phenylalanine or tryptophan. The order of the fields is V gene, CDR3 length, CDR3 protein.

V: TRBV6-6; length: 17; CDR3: CASSSGLAGGVTGELFF
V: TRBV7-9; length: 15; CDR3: CASSYRQATNEKLFF
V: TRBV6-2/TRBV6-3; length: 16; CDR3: CASSVDSPSLGYEQYF
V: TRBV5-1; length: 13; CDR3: CASSQAPRETQYF
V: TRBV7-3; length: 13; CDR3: CASSMGTSGEQFF
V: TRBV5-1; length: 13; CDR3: CASREGLNEKLFF
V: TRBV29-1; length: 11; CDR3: CSVSGRSEAFF
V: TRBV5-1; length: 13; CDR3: CASSPETGTGYTF
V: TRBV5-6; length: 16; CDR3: CASSLERTSGANVLTF
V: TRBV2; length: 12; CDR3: CASKITGYGYTF
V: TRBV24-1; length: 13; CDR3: CATSGPVPTEAFF
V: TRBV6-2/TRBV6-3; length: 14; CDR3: CASKWGTANTEAFF
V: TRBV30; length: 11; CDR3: CAWSVPHEQYF
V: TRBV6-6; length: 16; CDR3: CASRDLPGLRTDTQYF
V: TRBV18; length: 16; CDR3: CASSPIGTGDIHGYTF
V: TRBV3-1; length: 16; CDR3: CASSQHGSGGMMMLFF
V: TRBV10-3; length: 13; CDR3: CASRDGLLGELFF
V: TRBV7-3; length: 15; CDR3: CASSEVSGGNSPLHF
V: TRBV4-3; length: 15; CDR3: CASSQGGSYTDTQYF
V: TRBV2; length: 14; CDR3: CASSRDRTNYGYTF
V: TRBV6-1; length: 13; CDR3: CASRVLSGNTIYF
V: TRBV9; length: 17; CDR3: CASSVGGGRALNNEQFF
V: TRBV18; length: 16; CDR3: CASSPFGTSGSSPLHF
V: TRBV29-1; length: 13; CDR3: CSVDRDMNTEAFF
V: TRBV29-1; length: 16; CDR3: CSVRVQAVWDNSPLHF
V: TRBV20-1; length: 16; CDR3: CSAGTGTGHSTGELFF
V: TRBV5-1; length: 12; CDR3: CASSAGRETQYF
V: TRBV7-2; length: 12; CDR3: CASSLHTSEQFF
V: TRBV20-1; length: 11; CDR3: CSADTYYGYTF
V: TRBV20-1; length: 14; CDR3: CSARTGTANSPLHF
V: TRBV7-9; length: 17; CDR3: CASTRFPPLERNSPLHF
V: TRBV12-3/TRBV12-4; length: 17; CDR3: CASSLRSSSGGTDTQYF
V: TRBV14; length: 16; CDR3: CASSQGRLAGTDTQYF
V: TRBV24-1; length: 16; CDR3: CATSDPGTSGAQTQYF
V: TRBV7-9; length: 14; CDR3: CASSLKQGAREQYF
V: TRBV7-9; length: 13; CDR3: CATTQASGNIWFF
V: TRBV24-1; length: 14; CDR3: CATSARTGTDTQYF
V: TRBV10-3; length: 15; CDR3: CAISEMGGLGEKLFF
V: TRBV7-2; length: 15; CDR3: CASSLRDTSTDTQYF
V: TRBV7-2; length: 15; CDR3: CASSFFRLMNTEAFF
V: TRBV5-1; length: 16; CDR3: CASSLGEWLAGNEQFF
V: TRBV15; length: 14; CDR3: CATSIRDSKNIQYF
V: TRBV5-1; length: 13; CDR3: CASSLGQESPLHF